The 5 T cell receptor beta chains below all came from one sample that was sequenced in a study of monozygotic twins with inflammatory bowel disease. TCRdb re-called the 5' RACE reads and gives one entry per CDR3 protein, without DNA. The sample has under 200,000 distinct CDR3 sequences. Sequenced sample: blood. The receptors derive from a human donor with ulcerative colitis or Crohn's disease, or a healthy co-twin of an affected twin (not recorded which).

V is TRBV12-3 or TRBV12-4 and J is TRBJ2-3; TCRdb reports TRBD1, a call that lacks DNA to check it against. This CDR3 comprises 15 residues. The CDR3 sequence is CASSLYRGGTDTQYF.

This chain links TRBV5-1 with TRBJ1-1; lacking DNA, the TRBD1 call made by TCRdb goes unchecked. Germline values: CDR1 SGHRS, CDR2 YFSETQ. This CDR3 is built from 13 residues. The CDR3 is CASSQGVNTEAFF.

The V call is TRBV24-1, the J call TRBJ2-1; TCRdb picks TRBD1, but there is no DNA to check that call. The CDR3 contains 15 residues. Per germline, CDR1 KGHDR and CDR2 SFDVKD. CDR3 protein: CATSWNRGLTVEQFF.

CDR3 in amino acids: CSATQGDAATNEKLFF. The rearrangement uses TRBV20-1 and TRBJ1-4; no DNA is available, so the TRBD1 call from TCRdb remains unchecked. Germline V gene lookup returns CDR1 DFQATT and CDR2 SNEGSKA (reference sequence). CDR3 length equals 16 residues.

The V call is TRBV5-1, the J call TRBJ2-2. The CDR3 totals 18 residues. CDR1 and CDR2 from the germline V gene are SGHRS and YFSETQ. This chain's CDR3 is CASSLGPGFAVNTGELFF.